This T cell receptor (beta chain) was found in a study of blood T cell repertoires in COVID-19. Background on the study: Samples came from the United States, Italy and Spain, spanning acute and convalescent COVID-19. The cDNA or gDNA used as material had been derived from T cells, B-cell-depleted T cells, or PBMCs.

V was clipped by 4 bases and J by 5 bases; unmatched bases: 13. CDR1 LNHDA and CDR2 SQIVND come from the germline V gene (reference sequence). CDR3 length: 16 amino acids. Per the original data handling: Scientists estimated how many nucleated cells there were by amplifying reference gene primers. Assay used: immunoSEQ multiplex PCR; TCRdb lists only in-frame clones, some missing. That table supplies the V and J calls and clone size; D and trimming were determined from the DNA. The data show fewer than 500,000 clones, around nine tenths seen once. Categorization into cohorts depended on clinical history that participants reported.

Sequenced input: PBMCs or T cells enriched from blood (not recorded which). The V and J genes are TRBV19 and TRBJ1-2; TRBD1 aligns across 7 bases. This TCR came from a woman aged 18-29 years with acute COVID-19. In nucleotides, the CDR3 is TGTGCCAGTAGTACCCCCCGGGACAGAAGGAAGTATGGCTACACCTTC. Residues: CASSTPRDRRKYGYTF.